The T cell receptor beta chain under discussion was sequenced for a study of cytomegalovirus exposure and HLA in healthy donors. On the study more broadly: Both the 100 to 150 validation repertoires and the approximately 640 first-cohort repertoires used the same platform, as reported by a later analysis. Notes on the study in general: That first-cohort TCR clusters tended to co-occur in the roughly 130 validation repertoires was found in a later analysis. 150 to 200 TCR beta chains were listed as cytomegalovirus-associated.

V dropped 2 bases and J dropped 3 bases, with 10 bases sitting between them. CDR1 and CDR2 from the germline V gene are MNHEY and SMNVEV (reference sequence). The CDR3 is 15 residues long. Here immunoSEQ multiplex PCR was the method, and the copy in TCRdb shows in-frame clones only, minus some. The data contain about 60,000 clones, 85% to 95% of them singletons. This clone has a handful of counts. What it binds is not known. Specimen: PBMCs. The clonotype comes from a woman aged 18-29 years in good health and CMV-seronegative. The chain recombines TRBV27 with TRBJ2-2; possibly TRBD1 for D (5 bases). In nucleotides, the CDR3 is TGTGCCAGCAGTTTAGCTGGGGCCTACACCGGGGAGCTGTTTTTT. Translating it yields CASSLAGAYTGELFF.